A single TCR beta chain is shown here with its context. Germline V CDR1 and CDR2: SGDLS, YYNGEE. This CDR3 is 14 amino acids long. The V and J ends lost 0 bases and 5 bases respectively, with 11 bases between them. Clones were sequenced by immunoSEQ multiplex PCR, and TCRdb holds only the in-frame ones, with some missing. The table records 440,000 or so clones, nearly 90% of them present only once. The data belong to a study of Ad26.COV2.S vaccination and SARS-CoV-2 variants. Study-wide context: A COV1001 Ad26.COV2.S trial-arm participant provided the sample. Recipients of Ad26.COV2.S got it intramuscularly, once or twice 56 days apart.

Sample treatment: about 20 received Ad26.COV2.S at low or high dose, single or two shots; 5 received placebo; per-sample allocation not given. All samples were drawn on day 63, counting from the first vaccine or placebo injection. The chain carries TRBV9 and TRBJ1-1; no definite D call. This clonotype was sampled from a person aged 18-60 years who received the Ad26.COV2.S COVID-19 vaccine or a placebo. The specimen comprised peripheral blood, sampled in a trial of Ad26.COV2.S vaccine versus placebo. This chain's CDR3 is CASSVVDGWTEAFF. The CDR3, as DNA: TGTGCCAGCAGCGTAGTAGATGGTTGGACTGAAGCTTTCTTT.